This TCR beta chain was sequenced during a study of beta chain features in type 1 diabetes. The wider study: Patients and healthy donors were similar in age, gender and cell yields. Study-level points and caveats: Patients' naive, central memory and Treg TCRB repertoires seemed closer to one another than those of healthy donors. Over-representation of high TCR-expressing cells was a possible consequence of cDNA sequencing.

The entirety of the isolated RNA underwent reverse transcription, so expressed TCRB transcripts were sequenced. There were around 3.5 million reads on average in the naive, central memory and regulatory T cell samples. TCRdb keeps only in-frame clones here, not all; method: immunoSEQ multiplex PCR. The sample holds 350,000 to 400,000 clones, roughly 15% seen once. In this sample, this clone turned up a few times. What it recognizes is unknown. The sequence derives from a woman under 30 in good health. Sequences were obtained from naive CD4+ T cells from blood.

The CDR3 region is CASSQGLRGRGETQYF. The CDR3 nucleotides read TGTGCCAGCAGCCAAGGTTTGCGGGGCCGAGGGGAGACCCAGTACTTC. The rearrangement links TRBV14 to TRBJ2-5, with D possibly TRBD2 on 6 matching bases. Between the trimmed V and J ends, which lost 1 base and 5 bases, there was a span of 17 bases. CDR3 length equals 16 residues. Germline lookup yields CDR1 SGHDN and CDR2 FVKESK.